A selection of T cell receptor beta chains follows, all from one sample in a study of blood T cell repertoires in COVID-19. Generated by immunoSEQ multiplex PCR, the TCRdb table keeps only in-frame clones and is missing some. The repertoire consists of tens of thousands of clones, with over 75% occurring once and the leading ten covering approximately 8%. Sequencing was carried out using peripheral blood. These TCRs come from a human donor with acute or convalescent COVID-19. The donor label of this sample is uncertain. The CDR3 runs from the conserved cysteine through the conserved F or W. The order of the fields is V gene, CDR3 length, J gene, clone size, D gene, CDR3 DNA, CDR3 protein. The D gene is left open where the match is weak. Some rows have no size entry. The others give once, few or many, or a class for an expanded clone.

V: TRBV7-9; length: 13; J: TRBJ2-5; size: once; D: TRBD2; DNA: TGTGCCAGCAGACTTAGCGGGGGGGAGACCCAGTACTTC; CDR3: CASRLSGGETQYF
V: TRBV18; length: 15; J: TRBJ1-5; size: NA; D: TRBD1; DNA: TGTGCCAGCTCCCCCGGGACAGGGCCCAATCAGCCCCAGCATTTT; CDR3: CASSPGTGPNQPQHF
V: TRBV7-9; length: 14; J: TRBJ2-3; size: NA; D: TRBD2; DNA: TGTGCCAGCAGCTTAGCGGGGGACTATGGGACGCAGTATTTT; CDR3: CASSLAGDYGTQYF
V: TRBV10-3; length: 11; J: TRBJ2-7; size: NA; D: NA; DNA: TGTGCCATCAGTGACAGGGACGAGCAGTACTTC; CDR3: CAISDRDEQYF
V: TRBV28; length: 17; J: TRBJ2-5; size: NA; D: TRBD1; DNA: TGTGCCAGCAGCCCTGCCTCCGGGACAGGGCCATCAGAGACCCAGTACTTC; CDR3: CASSPASGTGPSETQYF
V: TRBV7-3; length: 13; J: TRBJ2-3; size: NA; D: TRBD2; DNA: TGTGCCAGCAGTGCGGGGGGTCTAGATACGCAGTATTTT; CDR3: CASSAGGLDTQYF
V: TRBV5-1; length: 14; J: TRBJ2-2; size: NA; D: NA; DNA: TGCGCCAGCAGCTTGAGGACAGACACCGGGGAGCTGTTTTTT; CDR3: CASSLRTDTGELFF
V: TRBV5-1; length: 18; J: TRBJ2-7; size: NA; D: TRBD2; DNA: TGCGCCAGCAGCTTGGACGGGACTAGCGGGTCCAGTGCCTACGAGCAGTACTTC; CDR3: CASSLDGTSGSSAYEQYF
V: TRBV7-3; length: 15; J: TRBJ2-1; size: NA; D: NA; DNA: TGTGCCAGCAGCTTAAAGCGGCGTCCTCCTAATGAGCAGTTCTTC; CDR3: CASSLKRRPPNEQFF
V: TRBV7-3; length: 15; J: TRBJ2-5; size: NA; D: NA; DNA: TGTGCCAGCAGCTTAACAGGGTCCGGGGTGGAGACCCAGTACTTC; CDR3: CASSLTGSGVETQYF
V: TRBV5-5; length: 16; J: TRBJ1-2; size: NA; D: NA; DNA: TGTGCCAGCAGCCTGGACAGTCTGGGTGCCCTCTATGGCTACACCTTC; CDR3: CASSLDSLGALYGYTF
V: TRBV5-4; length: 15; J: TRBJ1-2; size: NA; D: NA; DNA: TGTGCCAGCAGCCCGCTAGAGGAGTCGGACTATGGCTACACCTTC; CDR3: CASSPLEESDYGYTF
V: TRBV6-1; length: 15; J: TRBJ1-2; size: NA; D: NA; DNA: TGTGCCAGCAGTGACCTGGACAGATCTAACTATGGCTACACCTTC; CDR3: CASSDLDRSNYGYTF
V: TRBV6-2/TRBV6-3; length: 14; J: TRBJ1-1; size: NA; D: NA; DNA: TGTGCCAGCAGTTACGTGCGAGATGACACTGAAGCTTTCTTT; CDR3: CASSYVRDDTEAFF
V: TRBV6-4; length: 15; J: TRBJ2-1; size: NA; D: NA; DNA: TGTGCCAGCAGTCGAGACAGCGCTTCCTACAATGAGCAGTTCTTC; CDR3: CASSRDSASYNEQFF
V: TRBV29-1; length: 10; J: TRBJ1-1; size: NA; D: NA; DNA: TGCAGCGCCCAGAACACTGAAGCTTTCTTT; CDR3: CSAQNTEAFF
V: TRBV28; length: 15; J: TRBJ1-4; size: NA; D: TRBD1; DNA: TGTGCCAGCAGTTTTCACCAGGGGGTTAATGAAAAACTGTTTTTT; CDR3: CASSFHQGVNEKLFF
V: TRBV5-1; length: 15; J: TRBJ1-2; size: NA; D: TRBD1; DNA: TGCGCCAGCAGCTCTTCGACAGGGGAAGCAGGTGGCTACACCTTC; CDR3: CASSSSTGEAGGYTF